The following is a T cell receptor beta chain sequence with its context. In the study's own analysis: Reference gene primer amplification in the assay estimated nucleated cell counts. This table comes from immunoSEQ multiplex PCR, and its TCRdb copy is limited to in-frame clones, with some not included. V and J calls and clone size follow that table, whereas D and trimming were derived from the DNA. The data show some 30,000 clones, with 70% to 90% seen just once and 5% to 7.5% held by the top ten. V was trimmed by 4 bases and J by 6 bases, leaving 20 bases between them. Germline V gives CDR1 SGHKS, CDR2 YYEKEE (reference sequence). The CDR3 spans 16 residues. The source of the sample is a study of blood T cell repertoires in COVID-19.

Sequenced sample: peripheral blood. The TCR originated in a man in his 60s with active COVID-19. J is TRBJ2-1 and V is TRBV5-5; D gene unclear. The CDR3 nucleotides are TGTGCCAGCAGCCGCTACCTTCTCTCGCCGGGCAATGAGCAGTTCTTC. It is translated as CASSRYLLSPGNEQFF. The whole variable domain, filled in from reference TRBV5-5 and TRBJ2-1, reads DAGVTQSPTHLIKTRGQQVTLRCSPISGHKSVSWYQQVLGQGPQFIFQYYEKEERGRGNFPDRFSARQFPNYSSELNVNALLLGDSALYLCASSRYLLSPGNEQFFGPGTRLTVL.